The 30 T cell receptor beta chains in this list originate from one sample, sequenced in a study of HIV-infected patients and healthy controls. All unsorted peripheral T cells were captured because whole blood was used without fractionation. About 550 ng RNA was reverse transcribed with alpha and beta constant-region primers. Using multiplexing indices, alpha and beta chain libraries were generated apart by chain-specific third strand synthesis. Using its own MiXCR run on the 5' RACE reads, TCRdb lists one record per CDR3 protein. The sample shows tens of thousands of distinct CDR3 sequences, under 9% of them seen only once. Specimen: blood. These receptors were collected from an adult in good health.

This clonotype has a count of ten or more. This sequence joins TRBV7-2 and TRBJ1-2, with TRBD1 as a possible D gene (6 bases). Germline CDR1 and CDR2: SGHTA and FQGNSA. This CDR3 comprises 16 residues. Trimming pared 0 bases from V and 2 bases from J, leaving 13 bases between. The chain's CDR3 is CASSLAGGTGNYGYTF. Written as DNA, the CDR3 is TGTGCCAGCAGCTTAGCGGGGGGCACAGGGAACTATGGCTACACCTTC.

The CDR3 DNA is TGTGCCAGCAGCCGAGGACAGGGTGAAAAACTGTTTTTT. Translated, it gives CASSRGQGEKLFF. The V gene is TRBV14, the J gene TRBJ1-4, with 8 bases aligning to TRBD1. The CDR3 is 13 residues long. CDR1 is SGHDN and CDR2 is FVKESK in the germline V gene. The junction had 2 bases not matched to a gene; V was cut back by 4 bases and J by 7 bases.

This clonotype occurred many times. The chain uses TRBV20-1 and TRBJ1-1, with D maybe TRBD1 (6 bases). CDR3 length equals 13 residues. Per germline, CDR1 DFQATT and CDR2 SNEGSKA (reference sequence). In nucleotides, the CDR3 is TGCGTACCCGGGGTATCAGGGGACACTGAAGCTTTCTTT. Translated, it gives CVPGVSGDTEAFF.

The DNA for the CDR3 is TGTGCCAGCAGCCAAGACCAGGGATCCAAAAACATTCAGTACTTC. This codes for CASSQDQGSKNIQYF. The chain combines TRBV14 with TRBJ2-4; a possible D gene is TRBD1 (5 bases). Trimming removed 0 bases from V and 2 bases from J, with 8 bases in between. The germline CDR1 and CDR2 sequences are SGHDN and FVKESK. This CDR3 contains 15 residues.

This clonotype was recorded many times. This chain joins TRBV6-1 and TRBJ1-2; 8 bases line up with TRBD1. J gave up 3 bases and V 6 bases, and 6 bases lay outside the gene matches. CDR3 length: 14 amino acids. Germline CDR1 and CDR2: MNHNS and SASEGT. The CDR3 sequence is CASRPSGGHYGYTF. DNA of the CDR3: TGTGCCAGCAGGCCCTCAGGGGGCCACTATGGCTACACCTTC.

This clonotype was found a few times. The rearrangement joins TRBV13 to TRBJ2-5; D is undetermined. The CDR3 covers 14 residues. CDR1 and CDR2 (germline): PRHDT, FYEKMQ (reference sequence). With 5 bases removed from V and 5 bases from J, the gap between germline ends came to 15 bases. CDR3 in amino acids: CASSQDRTRETQYF. In DNA, the CDR3 is TGTGCCAGCAGCCAGGACCGTACCCGGGAGACCCAGTACTTC.

This clonotype was counted at least ten times. The gene calls are TRBV11-2 and TRBJ2-7; TRBD2 matches 8 bases. Germline V gene sequence: CDR1 SGHAT, CDR2 FQNNGV. V gave up 6 bases and J gave up 7 bases; unmatched junction bases: 14. The CDR3 spans 15 residues. CDR3 amino acids: CASRFTSGGKREQYF. DNA for the CDR3: TGTGCCAGCAGGTTTACTAGCGGTGGTAAAAGGGAGCAGTACTTC.

This clonotype was detected ten times or more. V usage is TRBV6-6 and J usage is TRBJ2-3; possible D gene TRBD1, 6 bases. The CDR3 runs to 13 residues. V was shortened by 7 bases and J by 4 bases, with 12 bases between the two germline ends. Germline V lookup: CDR1 MNHNY, CDR2 SVGAGI (reference sequence). CDR3 nucleotide sequence: TGTGCCAGCACCCCCCAGGGGTCAGATACGCAGTATTTT. Its translation is CASTPQGSDTQYF.

This clonotype was picked up many times. This sequence joins TRBV7-2 and TRBJ2-3; 7 positions match TRBD2. CDR1 is SGHTA and CDR2 is FQGNSA in the germline V gene. V gave up 2 bases and J gave up 3 bases; unmatched junction bases: 5. There are 15 residues in the CDR3. This CDR3 reads CASSLWGGGTDTQYF. CDR3 DNA: TGTGCCAGCAGCTTATGGGGCGGGGGTACAGATACGCAGTATTTT.

The chain couples TRBV7-9 to TRBJ1-4; D is possibly TRBD1 (5 bases). Trimming pared 5 bases from V and 6 bases from J, leaving 16 bases between. Germline lookup yields CDR1 SEHNR and CDR2 FQNEAQ (reference sequence). The CDR3 runs 15 residues. The CDR3 loop reads CASSPPGPADEKLFF. The CDR3 DNA reads TGTGCCAGCAGCCCACCGGGACCTGCGGATGAAAAACTGTTTTTT.

This clonotype has ten or more counts. CDR3 sequence reads: CASSEDRLAGARREDEQFF. CDR3 bases: TGTGCCAGCAGTGAAGATCGGCTAGCGGGGGCAAGAAGGGAAGATGAGCAGTTCTTC. The V and J genes are TRBV2 and TRBJ2-1; 10 bases fit TRBD2. J gave up 8 bases and V 1 base, and 17 bases lay outside the gene matches. The CDR3 length is 19 residues. Germline CDR1 SNHLY, CDR2 FYNNEI.

This clonotype was found a few times. The gene calls are TRBV19 and TRBJ1-1; tentative D call: TRBD1 (6 bases). CDR1 is LNHDA, CDR2 SQIVND, per germline (reference sequence). Deletions cut 3 bases from V and 5 bases from J, with 13 bases between. The CDR3 runs 14 residues. The CDR3 sequence is CASSIEGGRTEAFF. Written as DNA, the CDR3 is TGTGCCAGTAGTATTGAGGGGGGGAGAACTGAAGCTTTCTTT.

V and J are TRBV6-1 and TRBJ1-2; TRBD1 might be the D (5 bases). Trimming left V 2 bases short and J 3 bases short, with 13 bases between. Germline V CDR1 and CDR2: MNHNS, SASEGT. This CDR3 is 15 amino acids long. CDR3 protein: CASSERTQSYYGYTF. The CDR3 bases are TGTGCCAGCAGTGAACGGACACAGAGCTACTATGGCTACACCTTC.

This clonotype was counted only a few times. The CDR3 reads CSADDGRLASTDTQYF. CDR3 nucleotides: TGCAGTGCTGACGACGGGAGACTAGCGTCCACAGATACGCAGTATTTT. The chain recombines TRBV20-1 with TRBJ2-3; 8 positions match TRBD2. From germline, CDR1 is DFQATT and CDR2 SNEGSKA (reference sequence). The CDR3 extends over 16 amino acids. V lost 5 bases and J lost 2; bases outside the gene matches: 12.

This clonotype came up many times. V gene TRBV19 combines with J gene TRBJ1-2, with D tentatively TRBD1 (5 bases). The V and J ends lost 4 bases and 2 bases respectively, with 17 bases between them. CDR1 is LNHDA and CDR2 is SQIVND in the germline V gene (reference sequence). The CDR3 has 16 amino acids. The CDR3 bases are TGTGCCAGTAGTACGGGACGGGATGCCTGGAACTATGGCTACACCTTC. Translated: CASSTGRDAWNYGYTF. Together with reference TRBV19 and TRBJ1-2, the CDR3 gives the full variable domain: DGGITQSPKYLFRKEGQNVTLSCEQNLNHDAMYWYRQDPGQGLRLIYYSQIVNDFQKGDIAEGYSVSREKKESFPLTVTSAQKNPTAFYLCASSTGRDAWNYGYTFGSGTRLTVV.

Within the sample, this clonotype is medium-sized (0.01 to 0.1%). V and J are TRBV7-9 and TRBJ2-3; D may be TRBD2 (5 bases). There are 14 residues in the CDR3. With 5 bases removed from V and 5 bases from J, the gap between germline ends came to 14 bases. The germline V gene has CDR1 SEHNR and CDR2 FQNEAQ (reference sequence). CDR3 bases: TGTGCCAGCAGCCCTCCGGGGTGGGGAGATACGCAGTATTTT. This sequence encodes CASSPPGWGDTQYF.

At least ten counts were recorded for this clonotype. V usage is TRBV30 and J usage is TRBJ1-4, with 7 positions matching TRBD1. Trimming took 0 bases from V and 16 from J; bases not matched to a gene: 5. Looked up from germline, CDR1 is GTSNPN and CDR2 is SVGIG (reference sequence). This CDR3 spans 11 amino acids. CDR3 nucleotides: TGTGCCTGGAGTGTCCGGGACAGAAGGTTTTTT. Translating gives CAWSVRDRRFF.

At least ten counts were recorded for this clonotype. This chain links TRBV18 with TRBJ1-1, with D possibly being TRBD1 (5 bases). Trimming stripped 3 bases from V and 7 bases from J, with 18 bases between. Germline V gene sequence: CDR1 KGHSH, CDR2 LQKENI. CDR3 length: 15 residues. The CDR3 DNA reads as TGTGCCAGCTCACCGAATGTCCGGGACGGTGGTGAAGCTTTCTTT. Translating gives CASSPNVRDGGEAFF.

This clonotype was detected many times. The chain links TRBV6-6 to TRBJ2-7; possible D gene TRBD1, 6 bases. Germline V gene data show CDR1 as MNHNY and CDR2 as SVGAGI (reference sequence). CDR3 length: 17 amino acids. Trimming stripped 0 bases from V and 0 bases from J, with 15 bases between. The CDR3 sequence is CASSYSMGASDSYEQYF. CDR3 coding DNA: TGTGCCAGCAGTTACTCGATGGGGGCTTCTGACTCCTACGAGCAGTACTTC.

This clonotype came up a few times. V and J are TRBV30 and TRBJ2-7; D might be TRBD2 (5 bases). Germline V gives CDR1 GTSNPN, CDR2 SVGIG (reference sequence). Trimming cost V 2 bases and J 7 bases, with 24 bases left between them. The CDR3 has 16 amino acids. This CDR3 reads CAWSYGVSQKMEEQYF. CDR3 nucleotide sequence: TGTGCCTGGAGTTACGGGGTCTCTCAAAAAATGGAGGAGCAGTACTTC.

V gene TRBV5-4 combines with J gene TRBJ1-1; D unresolved. V was cut by 0 bases and J by 3 bases, with 12 bases left in between. The CDR3 length is 15 residues. Per the germline V gene, CDR1 is SGHNT and CDR2 is YYREEE (reference sequence). CDR3: CASSLEVGWDTEAFF. CDR3 nucleotides: TGTGCCAGCAGCTTGGAGGTGGGTTGGGACACTGAAGCTTTCTTT.

This clonotype has at least ten counts. The rearrangement uses TRBV6-6 and TRBJ2-7, with 8 bases that match TRBD1. The CDR3 has 14 residues. V was pared by 6 bases and J by 1 base, with 5 bases of the junction left unmatched. Germline V gene lookup returns CDR1 MNHNY and CDR2 SVGAGI (reference sequence). The CDR3 is CASRHGQGSYEQYF. In DNA form, the CDR3 reads TGTGCCAGCAGACACGGACAGGGATCCTACGAGCAGTACTTC.

The sample holds many counts of this clonotype. This chain connects TRBV20-1 to TRBJ2-2; 8 nucleotides line up with TRBD1. CDR1 is DFQATT, CDR2 SNEGSKA, per germline (reference sequence). CDR3 length equals 14 residues. V was clipped by 6 bases and J by 3 bases; unmatched bases: 6. This CDR3 is CSATTGVYTGELFF. CDR3 nucleotides: TGCAGTGCAACGACAGGGGTTTACACCGGGGAGCTGTTTTTT.

The CDR3 spells CASSIDLETVQETQYF. CDR3 in DNA: TGTGCCAGTAGTATAGATCTGGAGACAGTCCAAGAGACCCAGTACTTC. The chain has TRBV19 and TRBJ2-5; tentatively, D is TRBD1 (5 bases). The germline gives CDR1 LNHDA, CDR2 SQIVND (reference sequence). The CDR3 is 16 residues long. Trimming took off 0 bases at V and 1 base at J, with 12 bases between the two ends. The whole variable domain, filled in from reference TRBV19 and TRBJ2-5, reads DGGITQSPKYLFRKEGQNVTLSCEQNLNHDAMYWYRQDPGQGLRLIYYSQIVNDFQKGDIAEGYSVSREKKESFPLTVTSAQKNPTAFYLCASSIDLETVQETQYFGPGTRLLVL.

This clonotype came up a few times. V is TRBV11-2 and J is TRBJ2-7, with 9 positions matching TRBD1. The CDR3 runs 16 residues. Germline CDR1 is SGHAT and CDR2 is FQNNGV. Trimming took 5 bases from V and 6 from J; bases not matched to a gene: 14. Written as DNA, the CDR3 is TGTGCCAGCAGCCAGGGGACCCGGGACAGGGCGTCCGAGCAGTACTTC. Amino acid sequence: CASSQGTRDRASEQYF.

This clonotype was found many times. V and J are TRBV7-2 and TRBJ2-5, with TRBD2 identical over 12 bases. The CDR3 is 16 amino acids. Per the germline V gene, CDR1 is SGHTA and CDR2 is FQGNSA. The J segment lost 3 bases and the V segment lost 4 bases, leaving 6 bases of the junction unmatched. The CDR3, as DNA: TGTGCCAGCAGCTGGGCTAGCGGGGGGGTAGAAGAGACCCAGTACTTC. Amino acid sequence: CASSWASGGVEETQYF.

The gene calls are TRBV12-5 and TRBJ1-6; D ambiguous. CDR1 is LGHNT, CDR2 FRNRAP, per germline. This CDR3 spans 14 amino acids. V lost 5 bases to trimming and J lost 4 bases, with 9 bases between them. The CDR3, as DNA: TGTGCTAGTGGTCAAAGCAGATATAATTCACCCCTCCACTTT. Amino acids: CASGQSRYNSPLHF.

This clonotype was picked up many times. The chain employs TRBV18 and TRBJ1-5; a weak D match, TRBD1 (5 bases). Germline CDR1 and CDR2: KGHSH and LQKENI. Trimming cost V 6 bases and J 3 bases, with 15 bases left between them. This CDR3 is built from 15 residues. The CDR3 nucleotides are TGTGCCAGCTCGCCGCAGACAGTAGTCAATCAGCCCCAGCATTTT. Translated: CASSPQTVVNQPQHF.

This clonotype showed up many times. The CDR3 sequence: CASSLNEGPLRSYGYTF. The CDR3 DNA sequence: TGTGCCAGCAGTCTAAACGAGGGGCCTCTCCGGAGCTATGGCTACACCTTC. The chain has TRBV28 and TRBJ1-2, with D possibly being TRBD1 (5 bases). The CDR3 loop spans 17 amino acids. V was shortened by 5 bases and J by 4 bases, with 23 bases between the two germline ends. Germline CDR1 is MDHEN and CDR2 is SYDVKM.

The sample holds many counts of this clonotype. The rearrangement uses TRBV30 and TRBJ2-2; maybe TRBD1 (5 bases). CDR1 is GTSNPN, CDR2 SVGIG, per germline (reference sequence). There are 17 residues in the CDR3. Trimming shortened V by 3 bases and J by 2 bases, and 19 bases separated the two germline ends. The CDR3 here is CAWSAVGARRNTGELFF. The DNA for the CDR3 is TGTGCCTGGAGCGCGGTAGGGGCTCGAAGAAACACCGGGGAGCTGTTTTTT.